This T cell receptor beta chain was obtained from a study of blood T cells in healthy people across ages (dated by TCRdb to the mid-2010s). For context, the study as a whole: Template switching captured roughly one uniquely barcoded TCR beta cDNA molecule per two T cells in model experiments. The study measured age-related changes in TCR beta repertoire diversity using deep sequencing normalized with unique cDNA molecular identifiers. The donors were divided into four age groups: young (average approximately 15 years), middle-aged (almost 40), aged (62) and long-lived (82). Using the same blood draw, the study looked at two additional independent replicas of 1 million unique cDNA reads for two donors, one aged 18 to 30 and the other aged 80 or older.

Turning to this clonotype: It lacks a known antigen. A read error may explain this, as a much larger clone is one base away.

The library came from 5' RACE. Sequencing was performed on an Illumina HiSeq 2500. A second PCR of about 6 to 11 cycles was performed with a sample-barcoded 5' primer and a J-beta primer mix. Each TCR beta cDNA molecule received a unique molecular identifier from a template-switch 5' adaptor carrying 12 random nucleotides. At least 2.5 million CDR3-containing paired-end reads were obtained from each sample. The Mint cDNA synthesis kit, primed by a TRBC-specific oligonucleotide, was used to synthesize first-strand cDNA from all RNA. All cDNA was treated with uracil-DNA glycosylase and then went through a first 18-cycle PCR with the universal primers M1SS and BC2_uni_R. For the original study's pipeline: Normalization of each sample was performed by random selection of 1 million high-quality reads, each carrying a distinct molecular identifier. Instead of being binned into consensus sequences, reads with shared molecular identifiers were discarded. CDR3 identification, clonotype clustering and error correction used MiTCR with a Q25 quality threshold and the strictest error-elimination algorithm. A nonparametric unseen species model with Euler transformation was used to estimate lower-bound total TCR beta diversity. TCRdb reprocessed the public reads (quality trimming at Q25 with fastp, clone calling with MiXCR) and kept in-frame beta chains. Duplicate CDR3 protein sequences are folded into a single record with the most common DNA and genes. TCRdb assigned the V and J calls; the authors' analysis was not used. The sample table contains fewer than 1,200,000 distinct CDR3 sequences; only one count was recorded for approximately 25% of them. 0.65% to 0.95% of the sample comes from the top ten.

What the work shows at the level of the full study, not this receptor alone: Observed TCR beta diversity per million T cells fell roughly linearly with age, and a significant reduction was already apparent by age about 36. Estimates of total diversity based on one million sequenced T cells were regarded as lower bounds and as underestimates. A strong correlation was found between observed TCR beta diversity and the percentage of naive T cells measured by flow cytometry. Because the CMV infection status of the donors was unknown, age-related changes in expanded clonotypes may potentially have been confounded. Compared with the aged group, the long-lived group had more naive CD4+ T cells, fewer expanded clones and increased TCR diversity, suggesting age selection. Conclusive comparison of naive and antigen-experienced compartments was prevented by the profiling of bulk unsorted PBMCs.

Trimming removed 4 bases from V and 5 bases from J, leaving 3 bases between the germline ends. Reading from cysteine to phenylalanine, the CDR3 counts 10 amino acids. The read is trimmed to its CDR3 DNA, 30 bases read in frame from base 1. Systemically healthy Caucasian individuals from Russia, about 38 in total and aged roughly 6 to 100 years, were included as donors. Each donor gave around 9.9 milliliters of peripheral blood, collected into EDTA-treated Vacutainer tubes. PBMCs were isolated by Ficoll-Paque density-gradient centrifugation, with at least 6.5 million obtained per sample. Total RNA was extracted from PBMCs with Trizol reagent, with at least 5 micrograms obtained per sample. For every donor, an aliquot of PBMCs went through flow cytometry to measure the percentages of naive CD45RAhigh/CD27high T cells. These sequences were also reported in another study, on T cells of mothers and their children. The second publication reports: Donors were nine systemically healthy Caucasian individuals: three mothers and their six children. cDNA synthesis used all of the extracted RNA, with 1.5 ug of RNA in each 15 ul reaction. Sample barcodes and 2-4 random nucleotides were added via the M1S primer in the second PCR. Over 8.5 million TCR beta CDR3 reads were obtained for each mother, and around 2.7 million reads were obtained for each child. Thymic selection shapes the output of TCR recombination in a similar way in related and unrelated pairs, and inherited differences have a minor effect. Normalized repertoire overlap was always found to be slightly, but never significantly, higher in related mother-child pairs than in unrelated mother-child pairs. No persistent microchimeric T cell clones were found, with a detection sensitivity of 75 to 100 clones per million clonotypes. To look for features that set related mother-child pairs apart from unrelated individuals, the researchers ran deep NGS to compare the TCR beta repertoires of mothers and children. The mean age was 40 +/- 4 years for the mothers and 11 +/- 4 years for the children. After adapter ligation with NEBNext reagents, the libraries were sequenced on Illumina HiSeq 2000 with 100+100 nt paired-end reads. To prevent cross-contamination, the mother and child libraries were prepared a month apart and were sequenced in separate runs. Between about 500,000 and 2,100,000 distinct TCR beta clonotypes were identified per donor. Naive TCR beta clonotypes were estimated from low-frequency clonotypes matched to each donor's FACS-determined naive share, without sorting.

This clonotype originated in a girl aged 2 to 9 in good health. Recombination connected TRBV12-3 or TRBV12-4 to TRBJ2-7, with the D gene not clear enough to name. Sequenced: blood. CDR3 region: CASSYHEQYF. The DNA sequence is given as TGTGCCAGCAGTTACCACGAGCAGTACTTC.